This TCR beta chain appears in the sequencing data of a study of cytomegalovirus exposure and HLA in healthy donors. The overall study: Around 80 million unique TCRs from HLA-typed donors were held in an early data release.

PCR amplification relied on 60 Vbeta primers (plus 13 Jbeta primers). Assay: immunoSEQ multiplex PCR; the TCRdb copy retains only in-frame clones and omits some. This table holds under 150,000 clones, around 70% found once. Sequenced material: PBMCs. This clonotype was sampled from a man aged 25-45 years in good health and CMV-seronegative.

The CDR3 coding sequence is TGTGCCAGCAGCTCCCCTAGCGGAGCCTACGAGCAGTACTTC. This encodes CASSSPSGAYEQYF. This rearrangement joins TRBV7-2 to TRBJ2-7; 7 bases are shared with TRBD2. The V segment lost 4 bases and the J segment 2 bases; nucleotides outside the gene matches: 5. This CDR3 spans 14 amino acids. The germline CDR1 and CDR2 sequences are SGHTA and FQGNSA.